This TCR beta chain emerged from a study of molecular identifiers for immune sequencing clone quantification (dated by TCRdb to the late 2010s). Broadly, across the study: In a replicate experiment, RNA from roughly 18,000 or 92,000 naive CD8 T cells was split into five aliquots, four of which were sequenced. CD8 T cells were used in a methods study to benchmark molecular-identifier clustering-based TCR repertoire sequencing (MIDCIRS) and TCR RNA copy counting.

Turning to this clonotype: Its specific antigen is unknown. The junction and the germline gene differ at one end; a read error may be behind it.

Study-wide conclusions, independent of this receptor: Modeling estimated about 3.3 recovered TCR RNA copies per cell, compared with about ten by digital PCR, which implies around 33% capture efficiency. Spiked-in Jurkat TCR RNA equivalent to a single cell was reported to be detectable even among 850,000 to 1,000,000 naive CD8 T cells. In CMV-specific effector cells, clones with more than 20 RNA copies accounted for over 97% of molecules, whereas in naive cells such clones accounted for under 1%. The naive libraries included spiked-in Jurkat TCR RNA (more than nine copies' worth), and this Jurkat TCR RNA is not part of the donor repertoire. Without barcode sub-clustering, chimeric consensus sequences inflated TCR diversity; chimeras reached as high as 47%. The sizes of highly expanded clones could end up underestimated when identical TCR molecules share a barcode.

The germline V gene encodes CDR1 WNHNN and CDR2 SYGVQD (reference sequence). The CDR3 spans 12 residues, from the cysteine through the phenylalanine. Just CDR3 DNA is preserved here, 36 bases in frame from base 1. Libraries of naive CD8 T cells were generated from roughly 18,000 to 920,000 sorted cells, with 10%, 30% or 50% of the purified RNA used. Naive CD8 T cells were FACS-sorted as CD8+CD4-CCR7+CD45RA+ on a BD FACSAria II into RLT Plus buffer. To test detection sensitivity, Jurkat RNA equal to around nine TCR copies was added to samples of about 17,000-1,100,000 naive CD8 T cells. CD8 T cells were enriched with RosetteSep CD8+ T Cell Enrichment Cocktail and Ficoll-Paque, followed by ACK red cell lysis. Library preparation used PCR. Data came from an Illumina HiSeq 4000. Bulk TCR libraries were made following a previously described method, with the TCR primers given in Table S5. Purification of total RNA was performed with the Qiagen AllPrep DNA/RNA kit. Reads from multiple sequencing runs of the same library were pooled before analysis. On the authors' methods: Reads were retained only if their TCR constant sequence matched exactly, and those retained reads were trimmed to 150 nt and grouped according to their 12-nt molecular barcodes. Reads inside each barcode group were sub-clustered using a 15% Levenshtein threshold, and a quality-weighted consensus sequence was constructed for each RNA molecule. Non-functional sequences were discarded, and so were lower-count sequences lying one edit away from another sequence. Based on fitting two negative binomial distributions, any barcode sub-cluster with under 20% of the maximum read count was discarded. TCRdb reprocessing: public reads trimmed at Q25 with fastp, clones called with MiXCR, in-frame beta chains kept. Rows merge per CDR3 protein into single entries with the most common DNA and genes. These V and J calls rely on TCRdb rather than the paper's analysis. In this sample the table shows 600,000 to 650,000 distinct CDR3 sequences, about 20% of which occur a single time. The ten largest clones take up 0.75% to 0.95% of the sample.

Sequences were obtained from naive CD8+ T cells from blood, with Jurkat cell RNA spiked in. The sample's cell subset or site label, decoded: FACS-sorted CD8+CD4-CCR7+CD45RA+ naive T cells. The receptor was derived from a human donor in good health. Some libraries in this study had Jurkat cell RNA spiked in. The sequence joins TRBV10-1 to TRBJ2-5; confidence is insufficient to name the D gene. The DNA reads TGCGCCAGCGGTGATGGGTCGGAGACCCAGTACTTC. Its amino acids are CASGDGSETQYF.